This passage covers 3 T cell receptor beta chains from one sample sequenced in a study of T cells in tumors after PD-1 blockade. Data came from immunoSEQ multiplex PCR; TCRdb stores just in-frame clones and leaves some out. The sample shows 9,100 or so clones, roughly three fifths of them seen only once. The sequencing used tumor tissue, collected after anti-PD-1 treatment. Every receptor here comes from a human donor with basal cell carcinoma.

J is TRBJ2-2 and V is TRBV6-2 or TRBV6-3; D is undetermined. Germline CDR1 MNHEY, CDR2 SVGEGT. The CDR3 totals 16 residues. Trimming removed 2 bases from V and 0 bases from J, with 10 bases in between. The CDR3 loop is CASSYRNIANTGELFF. CDR3 coding DNA: TGTGCCAGCAGTTACCGTAACATCGCGAACACCGGGGAGCTGTTTTTT.

This sequence joins TRBV6-5 and TRBJ2-7; a possible D gene is TRBD2 (6 bases). The CDR3 extends over 16 amino acids. V was clipped by 0 bases and J by 2 bases, with 14 bases between them. The V gene's germline CDR1 is MNHEY and CDR2 SVGAGI. The CDR3, as DNA: TGTGCCAGCAGTTACTCTTTACGGGGGAGCACCTACGAGCAGTACTTC. Residues: CASSYSLRGSTYEQYF.

The sample holds a few counts of this clone. The chain uses TRBV30 and TRBJ2-1; maybe TRBD2 (5 bases). Deletions cut 4 bases from V and 7 bases from J, with 14 bases between. The CDR3 length is 13 residues. Germline V lookup: CDR1 GTSNPN, CDR2 SVGIG (reference sequence). CDR3 region: CAWNRGRVNEQFF. CDR3 coding DNA: TGTGCCTGGAACCGAGGGCGGGTGAATGAGCAGTTCTTC.